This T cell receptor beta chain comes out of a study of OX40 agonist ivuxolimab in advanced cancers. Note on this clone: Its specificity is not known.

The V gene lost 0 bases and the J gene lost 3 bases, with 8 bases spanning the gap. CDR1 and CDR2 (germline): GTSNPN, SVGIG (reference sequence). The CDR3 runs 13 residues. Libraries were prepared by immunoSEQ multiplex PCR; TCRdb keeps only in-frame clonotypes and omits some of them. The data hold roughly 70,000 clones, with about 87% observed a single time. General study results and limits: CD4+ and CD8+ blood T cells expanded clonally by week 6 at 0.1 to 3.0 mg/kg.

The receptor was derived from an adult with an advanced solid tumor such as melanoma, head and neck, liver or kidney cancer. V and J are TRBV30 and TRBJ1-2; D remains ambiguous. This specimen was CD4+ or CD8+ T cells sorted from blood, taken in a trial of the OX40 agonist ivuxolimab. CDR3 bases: TGTGCCTGGAGTGTATTCGGGGACTATGGCTACACCTTC. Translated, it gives CAWSVFGDYGYTF.